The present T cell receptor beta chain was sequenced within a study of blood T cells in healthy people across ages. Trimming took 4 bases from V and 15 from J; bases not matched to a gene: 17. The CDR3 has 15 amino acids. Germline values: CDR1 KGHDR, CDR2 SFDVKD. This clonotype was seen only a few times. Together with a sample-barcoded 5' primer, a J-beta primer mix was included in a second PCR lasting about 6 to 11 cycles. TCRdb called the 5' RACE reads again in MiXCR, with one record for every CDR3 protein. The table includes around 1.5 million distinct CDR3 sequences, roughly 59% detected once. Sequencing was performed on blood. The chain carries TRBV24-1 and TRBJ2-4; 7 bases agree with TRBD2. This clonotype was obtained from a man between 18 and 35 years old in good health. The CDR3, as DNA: TGTGCCACCAGTGACCGTGGGGGGGGTCGGGGTAGTCTGTACTTC. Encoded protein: CATSDRGGGRGSLYF.